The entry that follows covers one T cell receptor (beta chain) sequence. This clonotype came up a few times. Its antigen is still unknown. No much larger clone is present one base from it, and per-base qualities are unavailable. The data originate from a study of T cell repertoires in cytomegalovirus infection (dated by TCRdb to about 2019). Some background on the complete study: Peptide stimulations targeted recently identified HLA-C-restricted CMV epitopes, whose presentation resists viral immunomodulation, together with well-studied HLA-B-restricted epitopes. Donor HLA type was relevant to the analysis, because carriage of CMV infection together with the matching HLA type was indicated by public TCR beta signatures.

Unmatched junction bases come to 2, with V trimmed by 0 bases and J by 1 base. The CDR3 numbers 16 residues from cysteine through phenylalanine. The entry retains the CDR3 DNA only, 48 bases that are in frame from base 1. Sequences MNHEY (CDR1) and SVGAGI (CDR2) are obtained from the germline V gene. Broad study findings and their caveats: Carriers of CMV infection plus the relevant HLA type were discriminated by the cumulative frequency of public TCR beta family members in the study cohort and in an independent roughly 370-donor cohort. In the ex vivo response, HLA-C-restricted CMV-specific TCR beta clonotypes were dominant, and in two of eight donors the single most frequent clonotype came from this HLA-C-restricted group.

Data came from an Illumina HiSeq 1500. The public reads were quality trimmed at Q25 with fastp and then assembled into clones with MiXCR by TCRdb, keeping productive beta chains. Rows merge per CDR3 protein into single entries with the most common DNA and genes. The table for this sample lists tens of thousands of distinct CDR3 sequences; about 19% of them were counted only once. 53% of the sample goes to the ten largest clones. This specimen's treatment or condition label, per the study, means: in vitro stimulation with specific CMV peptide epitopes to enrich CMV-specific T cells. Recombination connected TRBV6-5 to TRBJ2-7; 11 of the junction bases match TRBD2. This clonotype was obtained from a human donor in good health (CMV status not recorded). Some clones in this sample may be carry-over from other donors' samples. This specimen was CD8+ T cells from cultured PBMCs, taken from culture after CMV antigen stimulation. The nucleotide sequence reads TGTGCCAGCAGTTACTCCGGGACTAGCGGATCCTACGAGCAGTACTTC. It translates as CASSYSGTSGSYEQYF.